A selection of T cell receptor beta chains follows, all from one sample in a study of tumor-infiltrating lymphocytes in primary liver carcinoma. TCRdb independently ran MiXCR on the multiplex PCR reads; one entry per CDR3 protein. In the table there are around 330,000 distinct CDR3 sequences, roughly two thirds of which are singletons. The sample consisted of peripheral blood. The receptors shown here come from a man aged 35 to 55 with primary liver carcinoma and hepatitis B virus infection. CDR3s include the opening cysteine and the closing phenylalanine or tryptophan. A D gene is named only where the DNA matches it firmly. Some rows have no size entry. The others give once, few or many, or a class for an expanded clone.

NA	TRBV4-3	few	TRBJ2-6	TGCGCCAGCAGCCAAGGAGGCCCAGGGGAGGCTTCTGGGGCCAACGTCCTGACTTTC	CASSQGGPGEASGANVLTF
NA	TRBV21-1	NA	TRBJ2-2	TGTGCCAGCAGCAAGAGAGAGGGAGGGAACACCGGGAAGCTGTTTTTT	CASSKREGGNTGKLFF
NA	TRBV4-1	many	TRBJ1-2	TGCGCCAGCAGCCTCGCGGGCCAGGGGAACGGTGGCTACACCTTC	CASSLAGQGNGGYTF
NA	TRBV28	NA	TRBJ2-1	TGTGCCAGCAGTTCCATTTCCACATTAAATGAGCAGTTCTTC	CASSSISTLNEQFF
NA	TRBV6-2/TRBV6-3	many	TRBJ2-4	TGTGCCAGCAGTTACTCGGAGGTAGCCAAAAACATTCAGTACTTC	CASSYSEVAKNIQYF
TRBD1	TRBV28	NA	TRBJ2-7	TGTGCCAGCAGTGTCGACAGGGCCCTTGAGGAGCAGTACTTC	CASSVDRALEEQYF
TRBD1	TRBV2	NA	TRBJ1-2	TGTGCCAGCGAAGACAGGGATCATGGCTACACCTTC	CASEDRDHGYTF
TRBD1	TRBV4-2	NA	TRBJ1-6	TGTGCCAGCAGCCAGTTTCCGGGACAGGCAAATAGTTCACCCCTCCACTTT	CASSQFPGQANSSPLHF
TRBD1	TRBV12-3/TRBV12-4	NA	TRBJ1-5	TGTGCCAGTCAACCGGGACAGGGAAACAATCAGCCCCAGCATTTT	CASQPGQGNNQPQHF
NA	TRBV28	NA	TRBJ1-2	TGTGCCACCGAGGTTTCTAGCCCCAACTATGGCTACACCTTC	CATEVSSPNYGYTF
TRBD2	TRBV29-1	many	TRBJ2-5	TGCAGCGTGGTTTGGACTAGCGAGACCCAGTACTTC	CSVVWTSETQYF
NA	TRBV11-2	medium-sized	TRBJ2-3	TGTGCCAGCAGCGCCCGGGACCTCACAGATACGCAGTATTTT	CASSARDLTDTQYF
TRBD1	TRBV29-1	NA	TRBJ2-7	TGCAGCATTACGATAGCCCCGACAGGGAAGAAGGAGCAGTACTTC	CSITIAPTGKKEQYF
NA	TRBV10-2	NA	TRBJ1-1	TGCGCCAGGAGAGGGGGATGTACTGAAGCTTCCTTT	CARRGGCTEASF
NA	TRBV29-1	NA	TRBJ1-1	TGCAGCGTTGAGCGGGGGCCGATGAACACTGAAGTTTTCTTT	CSVERGPMNTEVFF
NA	TRBV4-3	many	TRBJ2-3	TGCGCCAGCAGCCAAGAGACGGTTCGGGATACGCAGTATTTT	CASSQETVRDTQYF
NA	TRBV5-1	few	TRBJ2-1	TGCGCCAGCAGCTCCGGGACTCAGAGCTCCTACAATGAGCAGTTCTTC	CASSSGTQSSYNEQFF
TRBD1	TRBV6-5	NA	TRBJ2-7	TGTTCCAGCAGTCTACCGGGACAGGGAAGTATCTACGAGCAGTACTTC	CSSSLPGQGSIYEQYF